A single sample gave rise to the 7 T cell receptor beta chains below, sequenced in a study of blood T cells in healthy people across ages. A second PCR, run for about 7 to 11 cycles, used a sample-barcoded 5' primer plus a J-beta primer mix. In TCRdb, the 5' RACE reads were re-called with MiXCR into one record per CDR3 protein. The repertoire includes roughly 1.9 million distinct CDR3 sequences, about two fifths of them detected once, and more than 20% sits in the top ten. The sequenced sample consisted of blood. Receptors originate from a human donor in good health.

This chain joins TRBV7-2 and TRBJ2-7, with 7 nucleotides matching TRBD1. This CDR3 spans 15 amino acids. The germline CDR1 and CDR2 sequences are SGHTA and FQGNSA. Germline trimming cut 1 base from V and 4 bases from J; bases unmatched to any gene: 7. This chain's CDR3 is CASSLEVTRGYEQYF. The DNA of the CDR3 is TGTGCCAGCAGCTTAGAAGTTACCAGGGGGTACGAGCAGTACTTC. Using reference TRBV7-2 and TRBJ2-7 for the parts outside the CDR3, the full variable domain is GAGVSQSPSNKVTEKGKDVELRCDPISGHTALYWYRQSLGQGLEFLIYFQGNSAPDKSGLPSDRFSAERTGGSVSTLTIQRTQQEDSAVYLCASSLEVTRGYEQYFGPGTRLTVT.

V and J are TRBV6-1 and TRBJ1-4; possible D gene TRBD1, 6 bases. Germline-derived CDR1 and CDR2 are MNHNS and SASEGT. Between the trimmed V and J ends, which lost 6 bases and 4 bases, there was a span of 15 bases. CDR3 length equals 15 residues. This CDR3 reads CASRKLTGINEKLFF. The CDR3 coding sequence is TGTGCCAGCAGAAAACTTACAGGGATTAATGAAAAACTGTTTTTT.

CDR3 protein: CASSLRPIGDEQFF. The CDR3 DNA reads TGTGCCAGCAGTTTACGTCCCATCGGGGATGAGCAGTTCTTC. The gene calls are TRBV28 and TRBJ2-1; possible D gene TRBD2, 5 bases. CDR1 and CDR2 from the germline V gene are MDHEN and SYDVKM. The V and J ends lost 2 bases and 8 bases respectively, with 13 bases between them. This CDR3 has 14 residues. The full variable domain, rest sourced from reference TRBV28 and TRBJ2-1, is DVKVTQSSRYLVKRTGEKVFLECVQDMDHENMFWYRQDPGLGLRLIYFSYDVKMKEKGDIPEGYSVSREKKERFSLILESASTNQTSMYLCASSLRPIGDEQFFGPGTRLTVL.

The V and J genes are TRBV10-3 and TRBJ2-5; D unclear. With 6 bases removed from V and 5 bases from J, the gap between germline ends came to 16 bases. Germline loops: CDR1 ENHRY, CDR2 SYGVKD. The CDR3 spans 14 residues. DNA for the CDR3: TGTGCCATCAGGGGCGACGGGTCCGGGGAGACCCAGTACTTC. It is translated as CAIRGDGSGETQYF.

The table lists this clonotype with many counts. The J gene is TRBJ1-2, the V gene TRBV29-1; no definite D call. Germline assignment: CDR1 SQVTM and CDR2 ANQGSEA. Trimming stripped 2 bases from V and 0 bases from J, with 4 bases between. This CDR3 is built from 12 residues. The CDR3 nucleotides read TGCAGCGTTGAACACTCTAACTATGGCTACACCTTC. This sequence encodes CSVEHSNYGYTF.

J is TRBJ1-5 and V is TRBV5-1; D uncertain. The CDR3 contains 15 residues. With 0 bases removed from V and 0 bases from J, the gap between germline ends came to 7 bases. Per the germline V gene, CDR1 is SGHRS and CDR2 is YFSETQ. The CDR3 sequence is CASSLDNYSNQPQHF. CDR3 nucleotide sequence: TGCGCCAGCAGCTTGGACAACTATAGCAATCAGCCCCAGCATTTT.

The chain has TRBV12-3 or TRBV12-4 and TRBJ2-3, with 11 bases fitting TRBD1. J lost 3 bases, V lost 5 bases, and 13 bases had no gene match. The CDR3 consists of 18 residues. CDR3: CASSPRRRGTGGTDTQYF. The CDR3 region has the DNA TGTGCCAGCAGTCCCCGCCGGCGCGGGACAGGGGGGACAGATACGCAGTATTTT.